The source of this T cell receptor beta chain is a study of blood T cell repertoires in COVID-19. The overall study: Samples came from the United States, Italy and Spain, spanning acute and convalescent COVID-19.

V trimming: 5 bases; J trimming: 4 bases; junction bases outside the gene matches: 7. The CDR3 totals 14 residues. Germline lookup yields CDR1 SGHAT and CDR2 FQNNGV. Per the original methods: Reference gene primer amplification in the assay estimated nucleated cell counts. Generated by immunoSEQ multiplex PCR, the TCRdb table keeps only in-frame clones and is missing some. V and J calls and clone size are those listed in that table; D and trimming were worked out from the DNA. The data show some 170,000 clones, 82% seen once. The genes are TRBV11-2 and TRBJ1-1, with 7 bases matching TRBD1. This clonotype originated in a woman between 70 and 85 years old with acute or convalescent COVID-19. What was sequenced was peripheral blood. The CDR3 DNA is TGTGCCAGCAGCCCAACACAGGGGTCCACTGAAGCTTTCTTT. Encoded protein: CASSPTQGSTEAFF.